The clone carrying this T cell receptor beta chain was recorded a few times. The target antigen is unknown. The cDNA 3' end received a ligated oligonucleotide with a UMI. The first PCR ran roughly 4 cycles with an equimolar RC1.1 and RC1.2 beta primer mix. TCRdb redid the calling of the UMI-ligation and nested PCR reads with MiXCR, one entry per CDR3 protein. Here the sample spans 25,000 to 35,000 distinct CDR3 sequences, roughly 8% being singletons. The sample originates from a study of quantifying T cell responses using KT2 cells. Study as a whole: TCR alpha and beta constant-region primers primed reverse transcription of RNA. Study-wide findings and caveats: KT2 sequences were detected down to about one KT2 cell per 100,000 PBMC.

Germline V gene sequence: CDR1 MNHEY, CDR2 SMNVEV (reference sequence). The CDR3 is made up of 12 amino acids. J lost 5 bases, V lost 9 bases, and 4 bases had no gene match. Known numbers of the T cell clone KT2 were added to PBMC. Different KT2-to-PBMC ratios were created with a constant PBMC count. V is TRBV27 and J is TRBJ2-1; TRBD1 matches at 7 bases. Material for sequencing was PBMCs spiked with cells of the T cell clone KT2. The TCR originated in a human donor. CDR3 sequence (DNA): TGTGCCAGTGGGACAGCACACAATGAGCAGTTCTTC. It codes for CASGTAHNEQFF.